The rows below give T cell receptor beta chains drawn from one sample of a study of cytomegalovirus exposure and HLA in healthy donors. Sequencing used immunoSEQ multiplex PCR; TCRdb keeps in-frame clones, though not all of them. The data hold some 150,000 clones, with around 74% observed a single time. Sequenced material: PBMCs. The receptors shown here come from a man in his fifties or sixties in good health and CMV-seropositive. Both conserved end residues are part of each CDR3. A D gene is named only where the DNA matches it firmly. The size entry is marked missing in some rows and otherwise reads once, few, many or a size class.

-	TRBV2	TRBD1	TRBJ1-1	CASRLRDSDGRTEAFF	TGTGCCAGCAGACTCCGGGACAGCGATGGGAGGACTGAAGCTTTCTTT
-	TRBV11-3	TRBD2	TRBJ2-1	CASSATSGSPVGRNEQFF	TGTGCCAGCAGCGCGACTAGCGGGAGCCCTGTAGGTCGTAATGAGCAGTTCTTC
few	TRBV6-1	TRBD1	TRBJ1-5	CASSETGNQPQHF	TGTGCCAGCAGTGAGACAGGGAATCAGCCCCAGCATTTT
-	TRBV11-2	TRBD2	TRBJ2-2	CASSLVGGRAIGELFF	TGTGCCAGCAGCTTAGTGGGCGGGAGGGCCATCGGGGAGCTGTTTTTT
-	TRBV11-2	TRBD2	TRBJ2-7	CASSPRLAAPYEQYF	TGTGCCAGCAGCCCTCGACTAGCGGCCCCCTACGAGCAGTACTTC
once	TRBV15	TRBD1	TRBJ2-1	CATEGTGTGGGNEQFF	TGTGCCACCGAAGGAACCGGGACAGGGGGTGGGAATGAGCAGTTCTTC
-	TRBV28	-	TRBJ1-4	CASSLPRAGEKLFF	TGTGCCAGCAGTTTGCCACGGGCGGGGGAAAAACTGTTTTTT
-	TRBV27	-	TRBJ2-3	CASGNRADTQYF	TGTGCCAGCGGAAACCGGGCAGATACGCAGTATTTT
once	TRBV28	-	TRBJ1-2	CASSFELRGYTF	TGTGCCAGCAGTTTTGAGCTGCGGGGCTACACCTTC
-	TRBV4-1	-	TRBJ2-5	CASSAYPNQETQYF	TGCGCCAGCAGCGCCTACCCTAACCAAGAGACCCAGTACTTC
-	TRBV18	-	TRBJ2-3	CASSSGASDTDTQYF	TGTGCCAGCTCATCGGGAGCTAGCGACACAGATACGCAGTATTTT
-	TRBV7-9	TRBD2	TRBJ2-1	CASSLAGEGGNEQFF	TGTGCCAGCTCTCTAGCGGGAGAAGGGGGCAATGAGCAGTTCTTC
-	TRBV5-4	-	TRBJ2-1	CASSLRQGSNEQFF	TGTGCCAGCAGCTTGCGTCAGGGCAGCAATGAGCAGTTCTTC
once	TRBV23-1	-	TRBJ2-7	CASSQYTGPRTYEQYF	TGCGCCAGCAGTCAATATACGGGTCCTCGGACCTACGAGCAGTACTTC
few	TRBV11-2	-	TRBJ1-1	CASSLGRNTEAFF	TGTGCCAGCAGCTTAGGGAGGAACACTGAAGCTTTCTTT